This section outlines one T cell receptor (beta chain) sequence together with its context. Its antigen remains undetermined. Qualities for individual bases were not recorded, and no much larger clone is one base off. A case-control design nested within a healthcare worker cohort in London, UK, was used, with weekly nasopharyngeal swab PCR tests and blood sampling performed. Healthcare workers were recruited between 23 and 31 March 2020, during the week of the UK lockdown, and were followed weekly for up to about 15 weeks. The data were obtained in a study of early T cells in non-severe SARS-CoV-2 infection (dated by TCRdb to the early 2020s). Regarding the complete study: Because TCR sequencing relied on bulk RNA taken from unsorted whole blood, pairing of alpha and beta chains was not possible. Overall study results and their limits: VDJdb matching was skewed toward anti-spike CD8 responses, so virus-specific expansions were likely underestimated and private and CD4 specificities were missed.

The library relied on 5' RACE. Sequencing relied on a NextSeq 500. To correct for sequencing error and PCR bias, the TCR library protocol tagged individual cDNA molecules with unique molecular identifiers. Sequencing covered both TCR alpha and beta chains, and within each sample the abundances of alpha and beta sequences were tightly co-correlated. On the authors' methods: Decombinator V4 was used to perform V gene, J gene and CDR3 annotation of TCR sequences. TCRs were defined as expanded if a significant change between any two time points was detected under a Poisson model with p below 0.0001. TCR abundances were normalised to the total number of TCRs sequenced per sample and expressed as counts per million. MAIT TCRs were defined by TRAV1-2 paired with TRAJ12, TRAJ20 or TRAJ33, and iNKT TCRs by TRAV10 paired with TRAJ18. VDJdb, accessed 1 November 2021, was searched for CMV, EBV and SARS-CoV-2 annotated TCRs, excluding TCRs annotated for multiple antigens. The public reads were reprocessed in TCRdb via fastp at Q25 and MiXCR, keeping in-frame beta chains. Each entry merges the rows of one CDR3 protein and shows their most common DNA and genes. The V and J calls shown here were made by TCRdb, not taken from the authors' results. This sample is represented by tens of thousands of distinct CDR3 sequences; about 14% of them were singletons. The top ten clonotypes cover 3.5% to 5% of the sample.

CDR1 and CDR2 are drawn from the germline V gene (reference sequence): DFQATT, SNEGSKA. V and J are trimmed by 6 bases and 3 bases, and the gene matches miss 5 bases of the junction. Taken from cysteine to phenylalanine, the CDR3 has 14 residues. The read is trimmed to its CDR3 DNA, 42 bases read in frame from base 1. The clonotype originates from an adult who was a healthcare worker with PCR-confirmed SARS-CoV-2 infection or an uninfected control (not recorded which). Sequenced material: whole blood, taken at baseline. The rearranged segments are TRBV20-1 and TRBJ2-3; a stretch of 11 junction bases matches TRBD2. The CDR3 has the sequence CSAGTSGATDTQYF. In nucleotides, the sequence is TGCAGTGCCGGGACTAGCGGTGCTACAGATACGCAGTATTTT.